This T cell receptor (beta chain) originates from a study of blood T cell repertoires in COVID-19. Overall study context: Some COVID-19 samples were acute and others convalescent; all came from the United States, Italy and Spain. PBMCs, B-cell-depleted T cells, or T cells provided the cDNA or gDNA that made up the material.

Authors' data handling: Quantification of nucleated cells was approximated via reference gene primer amplification. TCRdb's table, derived via immunoSEQ multiplex PCR, lists solely in-frame clones and lacks some. The V and J calls and clone size were taken over from that table, and D and trimming were inferred from the DNA. This table has fewer than 300,000 clones, more than 75% appearing once. This clone was seen ten or more times. Its ends do not fully match the called genes, so a read error is possible. Germline loops: CDR1 MDHEN, CDR2 SYDVKM. The CDR3 extends over 17 amino acids. This sequence originates from a man aged 40-55 years who had recovered from COVID-19. The chain employs TRBV28 and TRBJ2-2; D perhaps matches TRBD2 (7 bases). The specimen was peripheral blood. CDR3 in DNA: TGTGCCAGCAGTCTATGGGGGCTAGCGGACGGCCCCGGGGAGCTGTTTTTT. This gives the protein CASSLWGLADGPGELFF.